The 23 T cell receptor beta chains reported below all come from one sample, sequenced in a study of shared clonotypes between healthy human individuals. The table came from immunoSEQ multiplex PCR; TCRdb's copy has only in-frame clones and leaves some out. This sample carries 2 million to 3 million clones, roughly 93% of them seen once, and the ten largest clones take about 0.34%. The sequenced material came from naive CD4+ T cells from PBMCs. Specified subset: CD45RA+ positively selected. The source is a man aged 18 to 29 in good health. Some clones in this sample may be carry-over from other donors' samples.

This sequence joins TRBV4-3 and TRBJ2-3; D is ambiguous. V was clipped by 0 bases and J by 2 bases, with 12 bases between them. Germline V lookup: CDR1 LGHNA, CDR2 YSLEER. The CDR3 runs to 16 residues. CDR3 sequence reads: CASSQEGQVFTDTQYF. CDR3 bases: TGCGCCAGCAGCCAAGAAGGCCAGGTCTTCACAGATACGCAGTATTTT.

This chain links TRBV29-1 with TRBJ1-1; 7 positions match TRBD1. The CDR3 spans 13 residues. J was trimmed by 0 bases and V by 5 bases; bases with no gene match: 3. Germline loops: CDR1 SQVTM, CDR2 ANQGSEA. The CDR3 DNA reads as TGCAGCGTTACGGGACAGATGAACACTGAAGCTTTCTTT. This codes for CSVTGQMNTEAFF.

This clone has just one count. Written as DNA, the CDR3 is TGTGCCAGCAGTAACGGGGGCTCCGGGTACAATGAGCAGTTCTTC. Translation: CASSNGGSGYNEQFF. This chain connects TRBV28 to TRBJ2-1, with D perhaps being TRBD1 or TRBD2 (6 bases each). V was clipped by 5 bases and J by 4 bases, with 15 bases between them. This CDR3 contains 15 residues. Looked up from germline, CDR1 is MDHEN and CDR2 is SYDVKM.

This chain links TRBV5-1 with TRBJ2-5, with D tentatively TRBD2 (6 bases). CDR1 is SGHRS, CDR2 YFSETQ, per germline. This CDR3 region has 14 residues. With 0 bases removed from V and 7 bases from J, the gap between germline ends came to 13 bases. For the CDR3, the DNA is TGCGCCAGCAGCTTGGTCGGGAGCGGTGGGACCCAGTACTTC. It specifies CASSLVGSGGTQYF.

The V gene is TRBV10-1, the J gene TRBJ2-7; TRBD1 is a possible D gene (5 bases). The CDR3 covers 14 residues. Germline V lookup: CDR1 WNHNN, CDR2 SYGVQD (reference sequence). Trimming stripped 10 bases from V and 5 bases from J, with 21 bases between. The CDR3 DNA is TGCGCCACCAGGGCAAAGGACGGATGCCACGAGCAGTACTTC. This codes for CATRAKDGCHEQYF.

The chain recombines TRBV4-2 with TRBJ1-5; D gene unclear. The germline CDR1 and CDR2 sequences are LGHNA and YNFKEQ. This CDR3 is 20 amino acids long. Trimming shortened V by 0 bases and J by 0 bases, and 21 bases separated the two germline ends. CDR3 bases: TGTGCCAGCAGCCAAGAGGCGCTCAGACGGACCGTTTATAGCAATCAGCCCCAGCATTTT. Translated, it gives CASSQEALRRTVYSNQPQHF.

Notes on this clone: At one end the junction does not follow the germline gene, possibly because of a read error. Other DNA sequences of this sample code for an identical CDR3. The chain joins TRBV5-3 to TRBJ1-4; 7 bases are a match to TRBD1. TRBV5-3 is annotated as an ORF whose role is uncertain. This CDR3 comprises 19 residues. CDR3 sequence: CARRGRRHPPSRGNEKLFF. The CDR3 DNA follows: TGTGCTAGAAGAGGTCGGAGGCATCCTCCATCCAGGGGGAATGAAAAACTGTTTTTT.

The chain has TRBV5-1 and TRBJ1-5; 12 positions match TRBD1. Germline lookup yields CDR1 SGHRS and CDR2 YFSETQ. Germline trimming cut 2 bases from V and 7 bases from J; bases unmatched to any gene: 7. The length of the CDR3 is 16 residues. CDR3 in amino acids: CASSLEGQGASQPQHF. CDR3 DNA: TGCGCCAGCAGCTTAGAGGGACAGGGGGCTTCCCAGCCCCAGCATTTT.

The chain has TRBV7-3 and TRBJ1-1; D is possibly TRBD1 (5 bases). This CDR3 is 15 amino acids long. Germline assignment: CDR1 SGHTA and CDR2 FQGTGA. Trimming removed 4 bases from V and 2 bases from J, with 14 bases in between. CDR3 in DNA: TGTGCCAGCAGCTCAATAGGGGCTTCTAACACTGAAGCTTTCTTT. Protein: CASSSIGASNTEAFF. The full variable domain, in which reference TRBV7-3 and TRBJ1-1 provide the parts outside the CDR3, is GAGVSQTPSNKVTEKGKYVELRCDPISGHTALYWYRQSLGQGPEFLIYFQGTGAADDSGLPNDRFFAVRPEGSVSTLKIQRTERGDSAVYLCASSSIGASNTEAFFGQGTRLTVV.

This clone was observed once. The rearrangement uses TRBV7-9 and TRBJ2-3; 12 nucleotides line up with TRBD2. Trimming removed 5 bases from V and 2 bases from J; junction bases left unmatched: 5. Germline CDR1 SEHNR, CDR2 FQNEAQ (reference sequence). CDR3 size: 16 residues. CDR3 region: CASSPGLAGPTDTQYF. CDR3 sequence (DNA): TGTGCCAGCAGCCCCGGACTAGCGGGACCCACAGATACGCAGTATTTT.

The J gene is TRBJ2-3, the V gene TRBV6-5; the D gene is possibly TRBD2 (6 bases). The CDR3 runs to 14 residues. V lost 10 bases to trimming and J lost 3 bases, with 17 bases between them. In germline, CDR1 is MNHEY, CDR2 SVGAGI. The DNA of the CDR3 is TGTGCCACTCGACTAGACCTTGGGACAGATACGCAGTATTTT. Its protein is CATRLDLGTDTQYF.

This chain joins TRBV19 and TRBJ1-3; D unresolved. V lost 3 bases and J lost 0, with 9 bases in between. The CDR3 covers 15 residues. CDR1 LNHDA and CDR2 SQIVND come from the germline V gene (reference sequence). CDR3: CASSIGQYSGNTIYF. The CDR3 DNA reads as TGTGCCAGTAGTATTGGCCAGTACTCTGGAAACACCATATATTTT.

The rearrangement uses TRBV29-1 and TRBJ2-3; D not certain. Germline-derived CDR1 and CDR2 are SQVTM and ANQGSEA. This CDR3 has 14 residues. V lost 4 bases and J lost 6, with 17 bases in between. Written as DNA, the CDR3 is TGCAGCGTTGGACCTGAGGAGCGTGCGGATACGCAGTATTTT. This encodes CSVGPEERADTQYF.

The chain is built from TRBV6-5 and TRBJ2-5, with D perhaps TRBD1 (7 bases). Germline CDR1 MNHEY, CDR2 SVGAGI. The CDR3 covers 16 residues. Trimming pared 0 bases from V and 5 bases from J, leaving 16 bases between. CDR3 protein: CASSYSLQGGGETQYF. CDR3 bases: TGTGCCAGCAGTTACTCGTTGCAGGGGGGTGGGGAGACCCAGTACTTC.

This clone occurred once. The rearrangement links TRBV27 to TRBJ2-1; TRBD2 aligns across 11 bases. Germline CDR1 is MNHEY and CDR2 is SMNVEV (reference sequence). The CDR3 has 16 residues. The V segment lost 6 bases and the J segment 14 bases; nucleotides outside the gene matches: 18. The CDR3 protein is CASSKGGGTSGRKEFF. CDR3 nucleotides: TGTGCCAGCAGCAAAGGGGGTGGGACTAGCGGAAGAAAAGAGTTCTTC.

To note about this clone: Relative to the germline gene, one junction end is altered; a read error may explain this. V and J are TRBV7-9 and TRBJ2-7, with a tentative D call TRBD1 (6 bases). The CDR3 is 13 amino acids. Germline CDR1 is SEHNR and CDR2 is FQNEAQ (reference sequence). The CDR3 sequence is CASSQTNTGPPDF. In nucleotides, the CDR3 is TGTGCCAGCAGCCAAACTAATACAGGGCCCCCAGACTTC.

The rearrangement joins TRBV27 to TRBJ2-2; D possibly corresponds to TRBD2 (5 bases). There are 13 residues in the CDR3. Trimming took 3 bases from V and 7 from J, leaving 9 bases between them. Looked up from germline, CDR1 is MNHEY and CDR2 is SMNVEV (reference sequence). In DNA, the CDR3 is TGTGCCAGCAGTTTCCGGGGTATCGGGGAGCTGTTTTTT. This sequence encodes CASSFRGIGELFF.

The chain joins TRBV11-2 to TRBJ1-5; D remains ambiguous. CDR1 and CDR2 (germline): SGHAT, FQNNGV. Trimming removed 1 base from V and 2 bases from J, with 3 bases in between. This CDR3 contains 13 residues. CDR3 nucleotide sequence: TGTGCCAGCAGCTTAGTGGGCAATCAGCCCCAGCATTTT. This codes for CASSLVGNQPQHF.

This clone was found once. This chain connects TRBV29-1 to TRBJ2-7; 14 bases align to TRBD2. The CDR3 consists of 18 residues. V was pared by 4 bases and J by 1 base, with 12 bases of the junction left unmatched. CDR1 and CDR2 (germline): SQVTM, ANQGSEA. The CDR3, as DNA: TGCAGCGTTGTTGTGCCCGGGACTAGCGGGAGAGGATCCTACGAGCAGTACTTC. It specifies CSVVVPGTSGRGSYEQYF.

The chain is built from TRBV6-5 and TRBJ2-7; TRBD1 agrees at 9 bases. The CDR3 extends over 15 amino acids. Germline V gene sequence: CDR1 MNHEY, CDR2 SVGAGI. With V trimmed by 2 bases and J by 5 bases, 7 bases remained unmatched. CDR3 sequence: CASSYRGTGTNEQYF. The CDR3 bases are TGTGCCAGCAGTTACCGTGGGACAGGGACTAACGAGCAGTACTTC.

CDR3 region: CASSLDPPEATYGYTF. CDR3 DNA: TGCGCCAGCAGCTTGGACCCGCCGGAGGCAACCTATGGCTACACCTTC. The genes are TRBV5-1 and TRBJ1-2; unclear D gene. The CDR3 totals 16 residues. V dropped 0 bases and J dropped 4 bases, with 16 bases sitting between them. Per germline, CDR1 SGHRS and CDR2 YFSETQ.

The chain recombines TRBV9 with TRBJ2-7, with unresolved D. This CDR3 has 14 amino acids. Germline V CDR1 and CDR2: SGDLS, YYNGEE. Trimming stripped 1 base from V and 2 bases from J, with 10 bases between. The CDR3 nucleotides are TGTGCCAGCAGCGTATCTCCGGATACCTACGAGCAGTACTTC. Translation: CASSVSPDTYEQYF.

This chain links TRBV2 with TRBJ2-1; 10 nucleotides align to TRBD2. V lost 6 bases and J lost 9; bases outside the gene matches: 11. CDR3 length equals 15 residues. Germline CDR1 and CDR2: SNHLY and FYNNEI. CDR3: CASSTLAGVVSEQFF. DNA for the CDR3: TGTGCCAGCAGCACTCTAGCGGGAGTAGTAAGTGAGCAGTTCTTC. Looking up the rest from reference TRBV2 and TRBJ2-1 gives the full variable domain: EPEVTQTPSHQVTQMGQEVILRCVPISNHLYFYWYRQILGQKVEFLVSFYNNEISEKSEIFDDQFSVERPDGSNFTLKIRSTKLEDSAMYFCASSTLAGVVSEQFFGPGTRLTVL.